This record concerns one T cell receptor (beta chain) sequence. The antigen is unknown. The sample originates from a study of T cells in Graves' hyperthyroidism and ophthalmopathy. Whole-study findings and limits: Blood also carried most thyroid clonotypes expanded above 0.001. In the analysis, a 13 V-J model separated ophthalmopathy from stable hyperthyroidism.

TCR beta CDR3 regions were amplified from RNA. A set of HTBI primers served as the primers for a first-round RT-PCR of the TCR CDR3. Via MiXCR, TCRdb re-called the multiplex PCR reads, giving one row per CDR3 protein. Of about 460,000 distinct CDR3 sequences listed, less than 25% were seen once; the top ten hold about 49%. Active moderate-to-severe ophthalmopathy, Clinical Activity Score at least 3, NOSPECS at least 4, under 3 months' duration. This clonotype was obtained from a woman in her 70s with Graves' ophthalmopathy. Material: blood.

The CDR3 reads CASSSGQGWSDTQYF. The CDR3, as DNA: TGTGCCAGCAGTTCTGGACAGGGGTGGTCAGATACGCAGTATTTT. The V and J genes are TRBV6-2 or TRBV6-3 and TRBJ2-3; 9 bases match TRBD1. CDR1 is MNHEY and CDR2 is SVGEGT in the germline V gene. This CDR3 has 15 residues. With V trimmed by 4 bases and J by 4 bases, 6 bases remained unmatched.